Reported below is one T cell receptor beta chain. The CDR3 has 14 amino acids. The V and J ends lost 2 bases and 10 bases, in that order; junction bases with no gene match: 6. Germline CDR1 and CDR2: MNHEY and SVGAGI. This entry is derived from a study of shared clonotypes between healthy human individuals. Deep was the level at which the assay was run. Generated by immunoSEQ multiplex PCR, the TCRdb table keeps only in-frame clones and is missing some. The sample gives around 1 million clones, less than 85% of which show up once; approximately 1.5% is in the top ten. Sequenced input: memory CD4+ T cells sorted from blood. Subset given: CD45RA-negative fraction. The chain employs TRBV6-5 and TRBJ1-1, with 11 bases that match TRBD1. This receptor was taken from a man aged 18 to 35 in good health. The chain's CDR3 is CASSYGQGAVGAFF. The DNA for the CDR3 is TGTGCCAGCAGTTACGGACAGGGGGCGGTTGGAGCTTTCTTT.